Below, one TCR beta chain is given with its context. The method was immunoSEQ multiplex PCR; TCRdb's version includes in-frame clones alone and lacks a portion of them. The table shows about 89,000 clones, with around 95% occurring only once. The sample comes from a study of technical replicates of blood from a few donors. The CDR3 has 16 residues. Per germline, CDR1 SGHRS and CDR2 YFSETQ. V dropped 5 bases and J dropped 4; count of bases not matched to a gene: 8. Sequencing used T cells isolated from PBMCs. J is TRBJ2-2 and V is TRBV5-1, with 10 positions matching TRBD2. This clonotype originated in a human donor in good health. The chain's CDR3 is CASSSSGRSVTGELFF. For the CDR3, the DNA is TGCGCCAGCAGTAGTAGCGGGAGGTCGGTCACCGGGGAGCTGTTTTTT.